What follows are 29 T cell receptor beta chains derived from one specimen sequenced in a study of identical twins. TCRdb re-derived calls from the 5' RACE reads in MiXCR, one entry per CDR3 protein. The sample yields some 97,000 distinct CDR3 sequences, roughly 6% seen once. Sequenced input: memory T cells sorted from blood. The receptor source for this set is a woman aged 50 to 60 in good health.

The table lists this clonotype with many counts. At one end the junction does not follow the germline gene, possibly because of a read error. The CDR3 DNA reads as TGTGCTAGCAGCTTAGCGGGGGATAATGAGCAGTTCTTC. This translates into CASSLAGDNEQFF. This chain uses TRBV7-7 with TRBJ2-1; 9 nucleotides line up with TRBD2. CDR1 and CDR2 from the germline V gene are SSHAT and FNYEAQ (reference sequence). The CDR3 consists of 13 residues.

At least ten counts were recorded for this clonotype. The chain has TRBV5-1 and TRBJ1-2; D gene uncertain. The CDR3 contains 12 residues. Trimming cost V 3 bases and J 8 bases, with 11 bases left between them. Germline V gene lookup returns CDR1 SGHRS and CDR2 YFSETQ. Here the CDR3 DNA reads TGCGCCAGCAGCTCAGATCTGAGAGGCTACACCTTC. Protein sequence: CASSSDLRGYTF.

The CDR3 protein is CASSDGRTNTGELFF. The CDR3 coding sequence is TGTGCCAGCAGTGATGGGCGCACAAACACCGGGGAGCTGTTTTTT. The rearrangement joins TRBV6-4 to TRBJ2-2; D is unclear. This CDR3 has 15 residues. Germline CDR1 reads MRHNA; CDR2 reads SNTAGT. The V and J ends lost 3 bases and 2 bases respectively, with 10 bases between them.

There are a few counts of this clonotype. The CDR3 protein is CASKRGGWTEAFF. Written as DNA, the CDR3 is TGTGCCAGCAAGAGGGGGGGTTGGACTGAAGCTTTCTTT. The gene calls are TRBV11-2 and TRBJ1-1, with D possibly matching TRBD1 (6 bases). Germline values: CDR1 SGHAT, CDR2 FQNNGV. CDR3 length equals 13 residues. Trimming took off 7 bases at V and 5 bases at J, with 14 bases between the two ends.

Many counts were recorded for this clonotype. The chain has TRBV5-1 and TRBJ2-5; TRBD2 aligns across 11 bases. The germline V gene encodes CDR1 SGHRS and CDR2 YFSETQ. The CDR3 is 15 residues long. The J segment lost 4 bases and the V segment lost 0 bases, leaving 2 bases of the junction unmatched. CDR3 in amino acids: CASSLDGLAGETQYF. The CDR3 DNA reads TGCGCCAGCAGCTTGGATGGACTAGCGGGAGAGACCCAGTACTTC.

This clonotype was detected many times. CDR3 sequence (DNA): TGTGCCAGAACTATTCCTGAACAAGGGGGGGATTTTAACACAGATACGCAGTATTTT. This sequence encodes CARTIPEQGGDFNTDTQYF. V is TRBV21-1 and J is TRBJ2-3; the table's D call, TRBD1, was not checked against the DNA. TRBV21-1 is a known pseudogene. The CDR3 loop spans 19 amino acids.

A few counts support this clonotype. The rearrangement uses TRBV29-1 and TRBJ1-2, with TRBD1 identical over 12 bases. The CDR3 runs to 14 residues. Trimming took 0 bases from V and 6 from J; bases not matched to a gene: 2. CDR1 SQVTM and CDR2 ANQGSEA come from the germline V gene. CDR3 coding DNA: TGCAGCGTTGAAGAGGGACAGGGGGCTAATGGCTACACCTTC. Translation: CSVEEGQGANGYTF.

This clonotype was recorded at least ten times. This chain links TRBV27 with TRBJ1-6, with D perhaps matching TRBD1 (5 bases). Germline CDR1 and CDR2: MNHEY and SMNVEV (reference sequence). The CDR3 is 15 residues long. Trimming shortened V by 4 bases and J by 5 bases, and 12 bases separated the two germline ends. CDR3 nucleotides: TGTGCCAGCAGTTCCAGTAGGGGAAATAATTCACCCCTCCACTTT. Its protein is CASSSSRGNNSPLHF.

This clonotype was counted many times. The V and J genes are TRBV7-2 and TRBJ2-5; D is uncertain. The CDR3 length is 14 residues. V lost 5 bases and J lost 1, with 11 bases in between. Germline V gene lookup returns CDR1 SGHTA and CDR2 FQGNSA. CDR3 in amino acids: CASSKVAGQETQYF. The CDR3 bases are TGTGCCAGCAGCAAGGTGGCAGGCCAAGAGACCCAGTACTTC. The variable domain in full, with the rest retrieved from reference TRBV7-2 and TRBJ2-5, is GAGVSQSPSNKVTEKGKDVELRCDPISGHTALYWYRQSLGQGLEFLIYFQGNSAPDKSGLPSDRFSAERTGGSVSTLTIQRTQQEDSAVYLCASSKVAGQETQYFGPGTRLLVL.

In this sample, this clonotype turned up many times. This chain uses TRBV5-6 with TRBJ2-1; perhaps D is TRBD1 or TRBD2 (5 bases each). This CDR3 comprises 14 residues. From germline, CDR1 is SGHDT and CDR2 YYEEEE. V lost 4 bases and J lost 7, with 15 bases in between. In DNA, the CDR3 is TGTGCCAGCAGCGCCACAGGAGGCCAAAATGAGCAGTTCTTC. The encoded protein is CASSATGGQNEQFF.

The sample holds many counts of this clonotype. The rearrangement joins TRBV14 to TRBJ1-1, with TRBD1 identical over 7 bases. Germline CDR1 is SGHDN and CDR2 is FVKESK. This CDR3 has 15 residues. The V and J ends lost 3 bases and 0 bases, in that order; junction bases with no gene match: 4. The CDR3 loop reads CASSQRRGVNTEAFF. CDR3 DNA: TGTGCCAGCAGCCAGCGCAGGGGGGTGAACACTGAAGCTTTCTTT.

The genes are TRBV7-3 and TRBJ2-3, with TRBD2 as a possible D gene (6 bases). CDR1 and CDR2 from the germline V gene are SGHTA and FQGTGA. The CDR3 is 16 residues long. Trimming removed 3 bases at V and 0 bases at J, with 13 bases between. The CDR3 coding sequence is TGTGCCAGCAGCTTTTCGGGCGCGGGAAGCACAGATACGCAGTATTTT. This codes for CASSFSGAGSTDTQYF.

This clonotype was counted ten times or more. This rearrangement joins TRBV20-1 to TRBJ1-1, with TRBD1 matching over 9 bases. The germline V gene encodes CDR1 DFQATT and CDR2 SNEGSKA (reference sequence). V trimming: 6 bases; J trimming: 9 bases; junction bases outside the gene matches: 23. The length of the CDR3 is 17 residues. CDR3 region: CSAPVMGTGLSDAQAFF. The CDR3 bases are TGCAGTGCACCAGTGATGGGGACAGGGTTGAGCGATGCCCAAGCTTTCTTT.

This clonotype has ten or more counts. Written as DNA, the CDR3 is TGCAGTGCTACCCCCGGAAAGGGGGCGTACCCCAATGAGCAGTTCTTC. Protein: CSATPGKGAYPNEQFF. The V gene is TRBV20-1, the J gene TRBJ2-1, with TRBD1 matching 7 bases. Germline CDR1 reads DFQATT; CDR2 reads SNEGSKA (reference sequence). CDR3 length: 16 amino acids. The J segment lost 6 bases and the V segment lost 4 bases, leaving 15 bases of the junction unmatched.

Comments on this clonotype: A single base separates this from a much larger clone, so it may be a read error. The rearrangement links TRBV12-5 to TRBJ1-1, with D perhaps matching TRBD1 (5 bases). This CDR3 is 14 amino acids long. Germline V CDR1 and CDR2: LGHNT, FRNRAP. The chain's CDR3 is CASGLVNGATVAFF. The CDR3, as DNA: TGTGCTAGTGGTTTGGTAAATGGGGCCACTGTAGCTTTCTTT. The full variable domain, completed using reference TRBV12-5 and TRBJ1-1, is DARVTQTPRHKVTEMGQEVTMRCQPILGHNTVFWYRQTMMQGLELLAYFRNRAPLDDSGMPKDRFSAEMPDATLATLKIQPSEPRDSAVYFCASGLVNGATVAFFGQGTRLTVV.

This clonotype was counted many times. This CDR3 reads CASSLTPSNNEQFF. The CDR3 region has the DNA TGCGCCAGCAGCTTGACCCCAAGCAACAATGAGCAGTTCTTC. The chain joins TRBV5-1 to TRBJ2-1; D is ambiguous. CDR1 is SGHRS, CDR2 YFSETQ, per germline. The V gene lost 1 base and the J gene lost 5 bases, with 10 bases spanning the gap. This CDR3 is built from 14 residues.

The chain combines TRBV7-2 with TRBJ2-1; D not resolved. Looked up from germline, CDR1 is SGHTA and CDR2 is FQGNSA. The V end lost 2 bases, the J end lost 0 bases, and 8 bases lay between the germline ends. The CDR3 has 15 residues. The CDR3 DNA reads TGTGCCAGCAGCTTAAGCGTAAGCTCCTACAATGAGCAGTTCTTC. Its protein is CASSLSVSSYNEQFF.

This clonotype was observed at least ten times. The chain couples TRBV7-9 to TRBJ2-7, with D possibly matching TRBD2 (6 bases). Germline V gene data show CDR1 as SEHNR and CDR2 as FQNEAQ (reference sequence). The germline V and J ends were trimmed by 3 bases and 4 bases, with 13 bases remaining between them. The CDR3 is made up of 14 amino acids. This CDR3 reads CASSFSGRAYEQYV. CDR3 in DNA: TGTGCCAGCAGCTTTAGCGGTCGTGCTTACGAGCAGTACGTC.

The CDR3 nucleotides read TGCAGTGCTAGAGCTAACGCCTATGGCTACACCTTC. This sequence encodes CSARANAYGYTF. The V call is TRBV20-1, the J call TRBJ1-2, with D unresolved. Trimming removed 1 base at V and 4 bases at J, with 7 bases between. The CDR3 loop spans 12 amino acids. Germline V lookup: CDR1 DFQATT, CDR2 SNEGSKA (reference sequence).

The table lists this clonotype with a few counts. In DNA form, the CDR3 reads TGTGCCAGCTCCAGCGACAGGGAACGGGTCAATGAGCAGTTCTTC. Its translation: CASSSDRERVNEQFF. The chain recombines TRBV18 with TRBJ2-1, with 7 bases aligning to TRBD1. CDR1 is KGHSH, CDR2 LQKENI, per germline. J was trimmed by 6 bases and V by 6 bases; bases with no gene match: 11. The CDR3 is 15 amino acids.

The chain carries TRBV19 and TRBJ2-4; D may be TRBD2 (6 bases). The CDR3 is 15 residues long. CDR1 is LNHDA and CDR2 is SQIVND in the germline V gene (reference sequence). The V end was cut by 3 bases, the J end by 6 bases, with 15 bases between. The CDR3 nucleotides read TGTGCCAGTAGTATGTCGACCGGGAGACTAAACATTCAGTACTTC. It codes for CASSMSTGRLNIQYF.

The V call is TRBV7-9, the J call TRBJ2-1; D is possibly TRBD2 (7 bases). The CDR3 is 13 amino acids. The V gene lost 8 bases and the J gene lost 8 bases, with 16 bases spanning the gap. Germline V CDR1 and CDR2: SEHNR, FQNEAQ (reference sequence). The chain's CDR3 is CASQLGGAYEQFF. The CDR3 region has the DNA TGTGCCAGCCAGCTTGGGGGGGCCTATGAGCAGTTCTTC.

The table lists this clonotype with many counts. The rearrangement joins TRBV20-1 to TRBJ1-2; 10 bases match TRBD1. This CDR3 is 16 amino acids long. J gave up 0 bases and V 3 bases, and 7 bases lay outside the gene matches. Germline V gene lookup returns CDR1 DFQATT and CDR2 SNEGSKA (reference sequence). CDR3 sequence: CSARTGGGLPNYGYTF. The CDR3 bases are TGCAGTGCTAGGACAGGGGGCGGTTTACCTAACTATGGCTACACCTTC.

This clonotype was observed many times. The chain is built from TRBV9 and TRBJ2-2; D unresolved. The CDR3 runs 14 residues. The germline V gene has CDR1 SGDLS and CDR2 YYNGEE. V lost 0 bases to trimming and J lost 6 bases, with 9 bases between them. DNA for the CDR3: TGTGCCAGCAGCGTAGCCCGGAAGTCCGGGGAGCTGTTTTTT. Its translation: CASSVARKSGELFF.

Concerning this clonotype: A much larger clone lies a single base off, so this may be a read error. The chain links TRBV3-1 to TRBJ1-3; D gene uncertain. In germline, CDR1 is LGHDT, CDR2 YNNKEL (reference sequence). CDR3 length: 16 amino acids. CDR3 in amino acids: CASCLGLPSSGDTIYF. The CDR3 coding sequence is TGTGCCAGCTGCCTCGGACTCCCGAGCTCTGGAGACACCATATATTTT.

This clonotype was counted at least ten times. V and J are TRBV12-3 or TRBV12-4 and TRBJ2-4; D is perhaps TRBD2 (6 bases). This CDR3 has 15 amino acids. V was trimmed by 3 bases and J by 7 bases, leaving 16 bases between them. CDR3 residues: CASSFRAGSTNIQYF. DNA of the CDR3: TGTGCCAGCAGTTTCAGGGCCGGGAGTACGAACATTCAGTACTTC.

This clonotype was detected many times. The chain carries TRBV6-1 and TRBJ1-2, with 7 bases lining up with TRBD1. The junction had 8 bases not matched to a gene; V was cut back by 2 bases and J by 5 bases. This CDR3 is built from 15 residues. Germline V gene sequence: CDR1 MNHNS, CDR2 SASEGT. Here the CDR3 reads CASSENTGTVYGYTF. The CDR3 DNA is TGTGCCAGCAGTGAAAATACTGGGACAGTGTATGGCTACACCTTC.

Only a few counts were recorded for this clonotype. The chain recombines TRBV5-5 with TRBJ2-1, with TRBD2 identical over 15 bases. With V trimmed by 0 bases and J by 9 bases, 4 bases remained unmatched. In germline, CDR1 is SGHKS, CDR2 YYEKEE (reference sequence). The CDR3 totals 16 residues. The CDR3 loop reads CASSLAPGLAGGEQFF. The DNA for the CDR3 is TGTGCCAGCAGCTTGGCTCCGGGACTAGCGGGAGGTGAGCAGTTCTTC. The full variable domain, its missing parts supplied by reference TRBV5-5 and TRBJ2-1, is DAGVTQSPTHLIKTRGQQVTLRCSPISGHKSVSWYQQVLGQGPQFIFQYYEKEERGRGNFPDRFSARQFPNYSSELNVNALLLGDSALYLCASSLAPGLAGGEQFFGPGTRLTVL.

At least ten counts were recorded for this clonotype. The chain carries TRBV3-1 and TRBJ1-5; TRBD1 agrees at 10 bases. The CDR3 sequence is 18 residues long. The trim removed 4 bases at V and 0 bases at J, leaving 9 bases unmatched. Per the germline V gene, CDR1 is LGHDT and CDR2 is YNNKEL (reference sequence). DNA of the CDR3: TGTGCCAGCAGCCCCCCGGGACAGGGGCCCTATAGCAATCAGCCCCAGCATTTT. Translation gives CASSPPGQGPYSNQPQHF.